The rows below give T cell receptor beta chains drawn from one sample of a study of blood T cells in healthy people across ages. TCRdb re-derived calls from the 5' RACE reads in MiXCR, one entry per CDR3 protein. Of fewer than 900,000 distinct CDR3 sequences listed, approximately 35% are singletons. The sample was blood. These receptors all come from a man aged 18 to 30 in good health. The CDR3 runs from the conserved cysteine through the conserved F or W. The listing skips clone size in some rows; elsewhere it reads once, few, many or a size class.

TRBJ2-7 many TRBV12-3/TRBV12-4 CASSLYGGSYEQYF
TRBJ1-5 few TRBV15 CATSRSSTGGYQPQHF
TRBJ2-3 many TRBV20-1 CSPKDGTSTDTQYF
TRBJ1-1 . TRBV20-1 CSARPERTNTEAFF
TRBJ1-3 . TRBV6-5 CASSYGTGGANTTYF
TRBJ2-5 many TRBV6-2/TRBV6-3 CASSYTREETQYF
TRBJ1-2 many TRBV28 CASREAGLYGYTF
TRBJ1-2 few TRBV12-3/TRBV12-4 CASSVDLNYGYTF
TRBJ1-2 few TRBV6-6 CASSYSKPTAGGYTF
TRBJ2-3 . TRBV6-5 CASSSRTVPDTQYF
TRBJ1-2 . TRBV7-2 CASSPLTDRALYGYTF
TRBJ1-2 many TRBV12-3/TRBV12-4 CASSLSGGHGYTF
TRBJ2-7 few TRBV7-8 CASSLGSGGLHEQYF
TRBJ2-5 few TRBV24-1 CATSFRGQQTQYF
TRBJ1-4 . TRBV13 CASSLKDGTDNEKLFF
TRBJ2-5 . TRBV20-1 CSARDEAASGGPGYEQYF
TRBJ2-1 few TRBV12-3/TRBV12-4 CASSFPSGTSMISYNEQFF
TRBJ2-6 . TRBV20-1 CSAGGANVLTF
. many TRBV7-2 CASSEGLAFATQYF
TRBJ1-1 . TRBV3-1 CASSQAGGQGTKAFF
TRBJ2-7 many TRBV7-9 CASSFGLAGGEQYF
TRBJ1-2 few TRBV27 CAESGRDGYTF
TRBJ2-7 . TRBV6-1 CASSELTTRGYNEQYF
TRBJ2-7 few TRBV20-1 CSARGMSQGTWNEQYF
TRBJ2-2 few TRBV7-8 CASSLVYGGGAGELFF
TRBJ2-1 few TRBV10-3 CAISEGDRVNNEQFF
TRBJ1-6 few TRBV7-2 CASSVAQGARSNSPLHF
TRBJ2-3 few TRBV5-1 CASSLASQTPDTQYF
TRBJ2-5 . TRBV7-2 CASSRLGGTPRETQYF
. . TRBV4-3 CASSRTGGGGYNEQYF
TRBJ2-7 few TRBV15 CATSLGQGIEQYF
TRBJ2-7 . TRBV6-1 CASNEDLTGAYYEQYF
TRBJ2-1 . TRBV4-3 CASSPRLFEGNEQFF